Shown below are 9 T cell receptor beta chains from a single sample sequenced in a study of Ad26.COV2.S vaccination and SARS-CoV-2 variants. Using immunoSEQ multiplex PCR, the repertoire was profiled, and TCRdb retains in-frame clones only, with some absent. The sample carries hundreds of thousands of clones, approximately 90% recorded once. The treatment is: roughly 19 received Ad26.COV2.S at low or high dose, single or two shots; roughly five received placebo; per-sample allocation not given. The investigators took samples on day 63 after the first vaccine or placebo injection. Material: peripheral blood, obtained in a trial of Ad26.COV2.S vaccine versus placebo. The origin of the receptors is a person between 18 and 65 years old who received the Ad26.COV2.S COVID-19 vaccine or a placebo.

The CDR3 DNA follows: TGCAGCGTACTCCCGGCCAGGCGGGAGACCCAGTACTTC. Encoded protein: CSVLPARRETQYF. This chain links TRBV29-1 with TRBJ2-5; D call uncertain. Germline loops: CDR1 SQVTM, CDR2 ANQGSEA. This CDR3 is 13 amino acids long. V shed 6 bases and J shed 5 bases, with 16 bases lying between them.

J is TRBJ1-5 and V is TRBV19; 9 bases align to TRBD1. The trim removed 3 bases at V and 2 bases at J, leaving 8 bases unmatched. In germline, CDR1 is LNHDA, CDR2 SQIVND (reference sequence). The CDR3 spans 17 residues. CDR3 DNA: TGTGCCAGTAGTATCCCCAGGGGACAGGGAGGCAATCAGCCCCAGCATTTT. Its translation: CASSIPRGQGGNQPQHF. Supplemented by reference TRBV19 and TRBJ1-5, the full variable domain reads DGGITQSPKYLFRKEGQNVTLSCEQNLNHDAMYWYRQDPGQGLRLIYYSQIVNDFQKGDIAEGYSVSREKKESFPLTVTSAQKNPTAFYLCASSIPRGQGGNQPQHFGDGTRLSIL.

This CDR3 is CAWSRGVGYNEQFF. The CDR3 DNA reads TGTGCCTGGAGTCGGGGGGTTGGCTACAATGAGCAGTTCTTC. J is TRBJ2-1 and V is TRBV30; 7 nucleotides match TRBD2. V shed 2 bases and J 3 bases; nucleotides not matched to a gene: 4. The CDR3 consists of 14 residues. The germline CDR1 and CDR2 sequences are GTSNPN and SVGIG (reference sequence). Supplemented by reference TRBV30 and TRBJ2-1, the full variable domain reads SQTIHQWPATLVQPVGSPLSLECTVEGTSNPNLYWYRQAAGRGLQLLFYSVGIGQISSEVPQNLSASRPQDRQFILSSKKLLLSDSGFYLCAWSRGVGYNEQFFGPGTRLTVL.

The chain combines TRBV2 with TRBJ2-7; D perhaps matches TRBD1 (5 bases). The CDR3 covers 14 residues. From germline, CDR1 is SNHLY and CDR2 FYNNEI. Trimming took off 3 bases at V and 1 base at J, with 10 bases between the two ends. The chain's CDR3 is CASSEPDTSYEQYF. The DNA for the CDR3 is TGTGCCAGCAGTGAGCCGGACACTTCCTACGAGCAGTACTTC.

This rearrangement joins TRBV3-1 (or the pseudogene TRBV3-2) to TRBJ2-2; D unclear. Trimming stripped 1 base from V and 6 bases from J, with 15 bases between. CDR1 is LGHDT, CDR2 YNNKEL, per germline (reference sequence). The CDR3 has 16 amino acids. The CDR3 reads CASSQGAGVFAGELFF. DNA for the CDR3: TGTGCCAGCAGCCAAGGCGCCGGAGTTTTTGCCGGGGAGCTGTTTTTT.

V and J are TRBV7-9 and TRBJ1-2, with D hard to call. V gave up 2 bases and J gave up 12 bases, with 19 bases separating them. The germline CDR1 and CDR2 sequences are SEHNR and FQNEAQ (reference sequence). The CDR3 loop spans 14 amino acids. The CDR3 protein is CASSLSGVFGVHTF. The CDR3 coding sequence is TGTGCCAGCAGCTTATCCGGGGTTTTTGGGGTCCACACCTTC.

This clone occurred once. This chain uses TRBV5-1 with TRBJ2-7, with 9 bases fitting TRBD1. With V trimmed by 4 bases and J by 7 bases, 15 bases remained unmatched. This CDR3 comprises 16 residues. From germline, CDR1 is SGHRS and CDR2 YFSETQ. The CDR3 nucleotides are TGCGCCAGCAGCCCGGACCACAGGGGGCAATCGGATGAGCAGTACTTC. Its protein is CASSPDHRGQSDEQYF.

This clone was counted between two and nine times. CDR3 loop: CASSASGQELYGYTF. Written as DNA, the CDR3 is TGCGCCAGCAGTGCCTCGGGACAGGAGTTGTATGGCTACACCTTC. The rearrangement uses TRBV10-1 and TRBJ1-2; 8 bases map to TRBD1. The germline CDR1 and CDR2 sequences are WNHNN and SYGVQD (reference sequence). With V trimmed by 4 bases and J by 5 bases, 9 bases remained unmatched. The CDR3 runs to 15 residues.

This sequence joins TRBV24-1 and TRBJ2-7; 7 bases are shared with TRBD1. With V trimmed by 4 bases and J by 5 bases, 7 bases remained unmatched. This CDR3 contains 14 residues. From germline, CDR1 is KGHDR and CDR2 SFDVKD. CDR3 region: CATSDYTTGDEQYF. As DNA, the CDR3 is TGTGCCACCAGTGACTATACAACAGGGGACGAGCAGTACTTC.